The subject of this entry is one T cell receptor beta chain. Antigen unknown. There are 13 residues in the CDR3. Germline loops: CDR1 MNHNS, CDR2 SASEGT. The ends were cut back, 0 bases at V and 5 bases at J, with 7 bases in the middle. This sample is part of a study of OX40 agonist ivuxolimab in advanced cancers. Findings and caveats of the study: Partial responders at 0.1-3.0 mg/kg showed near-lowest clonal expansion.

Assay used: immunoSEQ multiplex PCR; TCRdb lists only in-frame clones, some missing. This table has about 80,000 clones, roughly 94% appearing once. The source is an adult with an advanced solid tumor such as melanoma, head and neck, liver or kidney cancer. This chain uses TRBV6-1 with TRBJ1-2; D call uncertain. Sequencing was performed on CD4+ or CD8+ T cells sorted from blood, taken in a trial of the OX40 agonist ivuxolimab. The CDR3 DNA reads as TGTGCCAGCAGTGAAGCCCCCGGGTATGGCTACACCTTC. As protein: CASSEAPGYGYTF.